The 10 T cell receptor beta chains reported below all come from one sample, sequenced in a study of response to subunit inactivated influenza vaccine. TCRdb fed the RT-PCR reads into MiXCR, producing one record per CDR3 protein. Counted here are about 650,000 distinct CDR3 sequences, 13% to 15% occurring once; the ten biggest clones make up 6.5% to 8%. This specimen consisted of PBMCs from blood, obtained less than 15 days before vaccination. The source of these receptors is a man between 50 and 59 years old who received an inactivated influenza vaccine.

This clonotype has only a few counts. This chain links TRBV20-1 with TRBJ2-1; TRBD1 agrees at 7 bases. Germline V gene sequence: CDR1 DFQATT, CDR2 SNEGSKA (reference sequence). V lost 0 bases, J lost 6 bases, and 8 bases stayed unmatched. CDR3 length: 15 residues. DNA of the CDR3: TGCAGTGCTAGAGAGGACCTGGACAGGTTCAATGAGCAGTTCTTC. This sequence encodes CSAREDLDRFNEQFF.

This clonotype was counted between two and nine times. The chain joins TRBV6-2 or TRBV6-3 to TRBJ2-1; TRBD2 matches at 12 bases. Germline trimming cut 4 bases from V and 14 bases from J; bases unmatched to any gene: 9. Germline CDR1 MNHEY, CDR2 SVGEGT. The CDR3 runs 14 residues. This chain's CDR3 is CASSWTSGIDLKFF. The CDR3 DNA follows: TGTGCCAGCAGTTGGACTAGCGGGATCGACTTAAAGTTCTTC.

This clonotype has a count of ten or more. The rearrangement uses TRBV6-2 or TRBV6-3 and TRBJ2-2; D gene ambiguous. The CDR3 contains 13 residues. CDR1 and CDR2 (germline): MNHEY, SVGEGT. Trimming stripped 2 bases from V and 3 bases from J, with 4 bases between. The CDR3 here is CASSYAYTGELFF. The CDR3 DNA reads as TGTGCCAGCAGTTACGCCTACACCGGGGAGCTGTTTTTT.

The chain combines TRBV25-1 with TRBJ2-1; 7 bases map to TRBD2. This CDR3 has 15 amino acids. Looked up from germline, CDR1 is MGHDK and CDR2 is SYGVNS. J was trimmed by 1 base and V by 5 bases; bases with no gene match: 5. Here the CDR3 DNA reads TGTGCCAGCAGTAACCGGGGGGTTTCCTACAATGAGCAGTTCTTC. It codes for CASSNRGVSYNEQFF. Filled out from reference TRBV25-1 and TRBJ2-1, the complete variable domain reads EADIYQTPRYLVIGTGKKITLECSQTMGHDKMYWYQQDPGMELHLIHYSYGVNSTEKGDLSSESTVSRIRTEHFPLTLESARPSHTSQYLCASSNRGVSYNEQFFGPGTRLTVL.

This clonotype was found many times. The rearrangement links TRBV28 to TRBJ2-3; a weak D match, TRBD1 (6 bases). Germline CDR1 is MDHEN and CDR2 is SYDVKM. The length of the CDR3 is 13 residues. V was shortened by 7 bases and J by 7 bases, with 15 bases between the two germline ends. The CDR3 region is CASIRAGANTQYF. The CDR3 DNA is TGTGCCAGCATAAGAGCAGGGGCAAATACGCAGTATTTT.

J is TRBJ2-3 and V is TRBV20-1; D ambiguous. V lost 4 bases and J lost 5, with 10 bases in between. The germline V gene encodes CDR1 DFQATT and CDR2 SNEGSKA (reference sequence). There are 12 residues in the CDR3. As DNA, the CDR3 is TGCAGTGCTACCGGTTGGTTAGATACGCAGTATTTT. Its protein is CSATGWLDTQYF.

The chain employs TRBV7-2 and TRBJ1-4, with 7 bases aligning to TRBD1. In germline, CDR1 is SGHTA, CDR2 FQGNSA. The V and J ends lost 4 bases and 2 bases, in that order; junction bases with no gene match: 4. The length of the CDR3 is 15 residues. CDR3 loop: CASSSLTGTNEKLFF. For the CDR3, the DNA is TGTGCCAGCAGCTCCTTGACAGGGACTAATGAAAAACTGTTTTTT.

There are a few counts of this clonotype. The chain employs TRBV5-5 and TRBJ2-7, with D perhaps matching TRBD2 (5 bases). Deletions cut 5 bases from V and 3 bases from J, with 12 bases between. Germline V CDR1 and CDR2: SGHKS, YYEKEE (reference sequence). This CDR3 region has 13 residues. The CDR3 sequence is CASRGPGIYEQYF. The DNA of the CDR3 is TGTGCCAGCAGAGGACCGGGGATCTACGAGCAGTACTTC.

This clonotype has just a few counts. The chain employs TRBV7-9 and TRBJ2-7, with 14 bases fitting TRBD2. Germline assignment: CDR1 SEHNR and CDR2 FQNEAQ (reference sequence). With 5 bases clipped from V and 5 bases from J, the junction kept 5 bases outside the gene matches. The CDR3 length is 15 residues. CDR3 coding DNA: TGTGCCAGCAGCGGAGGGACTAGCGGGAGTGACGAGCAGTACTTC. It codes for CASSGGTSGSDEQYF.

The chain carries TRBV3-1 and TRBJ1-1; D is perhaps TRBD1 (6 bases). The V gene lost 5 bases and the J gene lost 4 bases, with 14 bases spanning the gap. The CDR3 is made up of 14 amino acids. The germline V gene encodes CDR1 LGHDT and CDR2 YNNKEL (reference sequence). The CDR3 region is CASSGTRQVTEAFF. In DNA form, the CDR3 reads TGTGCCAGCAGCGGGACCAGACAGGTCACTGAAGCTTTCTTT.